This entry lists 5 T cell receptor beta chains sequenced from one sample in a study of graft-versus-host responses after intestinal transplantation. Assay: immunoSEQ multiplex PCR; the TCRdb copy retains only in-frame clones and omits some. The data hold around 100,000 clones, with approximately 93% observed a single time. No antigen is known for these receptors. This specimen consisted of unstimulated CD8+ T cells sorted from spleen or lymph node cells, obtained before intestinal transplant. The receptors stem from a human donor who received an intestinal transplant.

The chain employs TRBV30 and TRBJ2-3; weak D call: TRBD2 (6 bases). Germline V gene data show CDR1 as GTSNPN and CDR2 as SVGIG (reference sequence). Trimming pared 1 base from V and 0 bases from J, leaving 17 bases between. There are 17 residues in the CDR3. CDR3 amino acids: CAWSEGTSPPSTDTQYF. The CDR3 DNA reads TGTGCCTGGAGTGAAGGGACTTCCCCACCTAGCACAGATACGCAGTATTTT. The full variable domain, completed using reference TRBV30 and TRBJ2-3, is SQTIHQWPATLVQPVGSPLSLECTVEGTSNPNLYWYRQAAGRGLQLLFYSVGIGQISSEVPQNLSASRPQDRQFILSSKKLLLSDSGFYLCAWSEGTSPPSTDTQYFGPGTRLTVL.

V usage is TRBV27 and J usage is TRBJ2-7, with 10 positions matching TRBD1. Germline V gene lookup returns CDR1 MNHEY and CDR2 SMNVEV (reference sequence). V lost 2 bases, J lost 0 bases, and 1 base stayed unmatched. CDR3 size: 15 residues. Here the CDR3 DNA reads TGTGCCAGCAGTTTACGGACAGGGGGCTCCTACGAGCAGTACTTC. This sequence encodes CASSLRTGGSYEQYF.

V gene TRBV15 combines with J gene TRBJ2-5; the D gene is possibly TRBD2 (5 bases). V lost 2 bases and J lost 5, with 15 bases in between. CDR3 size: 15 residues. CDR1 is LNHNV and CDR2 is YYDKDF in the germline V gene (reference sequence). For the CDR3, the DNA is TGTGCCACCAGCAGACCGCGAGAGGGCGGGGAGACCCAGTACTTC. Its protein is CATSRPREGGETQYF.

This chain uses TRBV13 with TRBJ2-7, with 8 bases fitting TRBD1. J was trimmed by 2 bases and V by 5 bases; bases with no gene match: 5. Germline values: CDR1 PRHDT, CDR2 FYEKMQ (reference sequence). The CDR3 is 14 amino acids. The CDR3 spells CASSKPTGAYEQYF. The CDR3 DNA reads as TGTGCCAGCAGCAAACCGACAGGGGCCTACGAGCAGTACTTC.

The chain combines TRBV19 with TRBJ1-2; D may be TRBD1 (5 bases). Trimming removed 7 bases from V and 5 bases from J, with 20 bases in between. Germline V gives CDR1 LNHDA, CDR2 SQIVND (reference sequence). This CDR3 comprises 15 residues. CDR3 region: CASTHQSGLGYGYTF. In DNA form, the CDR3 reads TGTGCCAGTACCCACCAGTCGGGGCTGGGATATGGCTACACCTTC.